Listed below are T cell receptor beta chains from one sample, sequenced in a study of T cells in Graves' hyperthyroidism and ophthalmopathy. TCRdb used MiXCR to reprocess the multiplex PCR reads, holding one entry per CDR3 protein. The sample yields about 180,000 distinct CDR3 sequences, about a sixth seen once. Material: blood. These receptors all come from a woman between 50 and 59 years old with Graves' hyperthyroidism. The CDR3 runs from the conserved cysteine through the conserved F or W. The D gene is left open where the match is weak. A clone size is listed for some rows: how often the clone was seen (once, few, many), or a class if it is expanded.

D: -
size: many
J: TRBJ1-4
V: TRBV10-2
DNA: TGCGCCAGCAGTCGAGCAGGAGCCGGAGAGACTAATGAAAAACTGTTTTTT
CDR3: CASSRAGAGETNEKLFF

D: TRBD1
size: -
J: TRBJ2-7
V: TRBV18
DNA: TGTGCCAGCTCACCCGGACAGGGGGCCCGGAGGGAGCAGTACTTC
CDR3: CASSPGQGARREQYF

D: -
size: -
J: TRBJ1-4
V: TRBV6-2/TRBV6-3
DNA: TGTGCCAGCAGTGACGGGCAGGGAGAGTCGGGTAATGAAAAACTGTTTTTT
CDR3: CASSDGQGESGNEKLFF

D: -
size: -
J: TRBJ1-6
V: TRBV20-1
DNA: TGCAGTGCTAGATCCGAAAGAAGGGGCTATAATTCACCCCTCCACTTT
CDR3: CSARSERRGYNSPLHF

D: -
size: few
J: TRBJ2-2
V: TRBV3-1
DNA: TGTGCCAGCAGCCAAGATCTTCGCGCGGGGGAGCTGTTTTTT
CDR3: CASSQDLRAGELFF

D: TRBD1
size: -
J: TRBJ2-1
V: TRBV7-9
DNA: TGTGCCAGCAGCCCCCCCGGGACAGACAACGTTGGGAACAATGAGCAGTTCTTC
CDR3: CASSPPGTDNVGNNEQFF

D: -
size: many
J: TRBJ1-2
V: TRBV28
DNA: TGTGCCAGCAGTTTATTGACAGTTGGCTACACCTTC
CDR3: CASSLLTVGYTF

D: -
size: many
J: TRBJ2-7
V: TRBV4-3
DNA: TGCGCCAGCAGCCAAGGGTACGGGGTCAGCTCCTACGAGCAGTACTTC
CDR3: CASSQGYGVSSYEQYF

D: -
size: few
J: TRBJ1-6
V: TRBV6-1
DNA: TGTGCCAGCACCGAAATATGGGACAATAATTCACCCCTCCACTTT
CDR3: CASTEIWDNNSPLHF

D: TRBD2
size: -
J: TRBJ2-1
V: TRBV19
DNA: TGTGCCAGTAGTATCAGTACCGGGAGGGTTTCCTACAATGAGCAGTTCTTC
CDR3: CASSISTGRVSYNEQFF

D: TRBD2
size: many
J: TRBJ2-3
V: TRBV12-3/TRBV12-4
DNA: TGTGCCAGCAGTTTCATAGCGGGGACTACGGATACGCAGTATTTT
CDR3: CASSFIAGTTDTQYF

D: TRBD1
size: -
J: TRBJ2-7
V: TRBV2
DNA: TGTGCCAGCAGGCCACAGGGGGCGGGCGAGCAGTACTTC
CDR3: CASRPQGAGEQYF

D: -
size: many
J: TRBJ1-2
V: TRBV5-1
DNA: TGCGCCAGCTCCCCCTTGGGACCTAACTATGGCTACACCTTC
CDR3: CASSPLGPNYGYTF

D: TRBD1
size: -
J: TRBJ1-6
V: TRBV2
DNA: TGTGCCAGCAGTGAAGTGGCAGGGGGTAATTCACCCCTCCACTTT
CDR3: CASSEVAGGNSPLHF

D: -
size: many
J: TRBJ1-4
V: TRBV6-5
DNA: TGTGCCAGCAGTTACTCGTGGGGTTATGGGGAAAAACTGTTTTTT
CDR3: CASSYSWGYGEKLFF

D: -
size: many
J: TRBJ2-7
V: TRBV5-1
DNA: TGCGCCAGCAGCTTTGGTGTGGTTCCCTACGAGCAGTACTTC
CDR3: CASSFGVVPYEQYF

D: -
size: many
J: TRBJ1-5
V: TRBV28
DNA: TGTGCCAGCAGCCTCCTCCGGGGTCAGCCCCAGCATTTT
CDR3: CASSLLRGQPQHF

D: TRBD1
size: many
J: TRBJ2-7
V: TRBV20-1
DNA: TGCAGTGCTGACCCGGGACAGGGGTTCTACGAGCAGTACTTC
CDR3: CSADPGQGFYEQYF

D: -
size: -
J: TRBJ2-7
V: TRBV28
DNA: TGTGCCAGCAGTTCAATGTGGTACGAGCAGTACTTC
CDR3: CASSSMWYEQYF

D: -
size: -
J: TRBJ1-1
V: TRBV4-2
DNA: TGTGCCAGCGGCCAAGAGGCGAACACTGAAGCTTTCTTT
CDR3: CASGQEANTEAFF

D: -
size: many
J: TRBJ1-1
V: TRBV2
DNA: TGTGCCAGCAGTATGTTCGGGGGGTACACTGAAGCTTTCTTT
CDR3: CASSMFGGYTEAFF

D: TRBD1
size: many
J: TRBJ1-6
V: TRBV27
DNA: TGTGCCAGCAGTTTAAGACAGGGAATCTATAATTCACCCCTCCACTTT
CDR3: CASSLRQGIYNSPLHF

D: TRBD2
size: many
J: TRBJ2-1
V: TRBV12-3/TRBV12-4
DNA: TGTGCCAGCAGCCTGACGGGAGGGAATGAGCAGTTCTTC
CDR3: CASSLTGGNEQFF

D: TRBD1
size: -
J: TRBJ1-1
V: TRBV2
DNA: TGTGCCAGCACTATGACCCGGCAATGGGGACAGGTGAACACTGAAGCTTTCTTT
CDR3: CASTMTRQWGQVNTEAFF

D: -
size: -
J: TRBJ1-4
V: TRBV18
DNA: TGTGCCAGCTCACCTACGCAGGGACTGAATGAAAAACTGTTTTTT
CDR3: CASSPTQGLNEKLFF

D: TRBD1
size: many
J: TRBJ1-1
V: TRBV9
DNA: TGTGCCAGCAGCTACGGGACAGTGGGTGAAGCTTTCTTT
CDR3: CASSYGTVGEAFF

D: TRBD2
size: many
J: TRBJ2-5
V: TRBV7-8
DNA: TGTGCCAGCAGCTTGTACAGCGGGGGGACCCAAGAGACCCAGTACTTC
CDR3: CASSLYSGGTQETQYF

D: TRBD2
size: -
J: TRBJ2-1
V: TRBV20-1
DNA: TGCAGTGCTAGAGATCAACTAGCGGGAGATTGGAATGAGCAGTTCTTC
CDR3: CSARDQLAGDWNEQFF

D: -
size: many
J: TRBJ1-5
V: TRBV20-1
DNA: TGCAGTGCTAGAGATAGGGGCGGGGGTAGCAATCAGCCCCAGCATTTT
CDR3: CSARDRGGGSNQPQHF

D: -
size: -
J: TRBJ2-4
V: TRBV11-2
DNA: TGTGCCAGCAGCTTAGTTACTGGAGGGAGCAAAAACATTCAGTACTTC
CDR3: CASSLVTGGSKNIQYF

D: -
size: many
J: TRBJ2-7
V: TRBV6-2/TRBV6-3
DNA: TGTGCCAGCAGTTACCGCAGGGGAGAGCAGTACTTC
CDR3: CASSYRRGEQYF

D: -
size: many
J: TRBJ2-2
V: TRBV11-2
DNA: TGTGCCAGCAGCTTATGGGATACCGGGGAGCTGTTTTTT
CDR3: CASSLWDTGELFF

D: -
size: few
J: TRBJ2-3
V: TRBV6-2/TRBV6-3
DNA: TGTGCCAGCAGACGGGGGGCGAGCACAGATACGCAGTATTTT
CDR3: CASRRGASTDTQYF

D: TRBD1
size: many
J: TRBJ2-2
V: TRBV7-2
DNA: TGTGCCAGCAGCTTAAGGACAGGGGTTGTTTCCGGGGAGCTGTTTTTT
CDR3: CASSLRTGVVSGELFF

D: -
size: many
J: TRBJ1-4
V: TRBV5-1
DNA: TGCGCCAGCAGCTCCTCAGGGTCAACTAATGAAAAACTGTTTTTT
CDR3: CASSSSGSTNEKLFF

D: -
size: many
J: TRBJ1-2
V: TRBV5-1
DNA: TGCGCCAGCAGCGTACAAGTAGAATATGGCTACACCTTC
CDR3: CASSVQVEYGYTF

D: -
size: many
J: TRBJ1-6
V: TRBV7-9
DNA: TGTGCCAGCAGCTCCTCCCGGACACCCAAGGGTTCACCCCTCCACTTT
CDR3: CASSSSRTPKGSPLHF

D: -
size: many
J: TRBJ1-2
V: TRBV2
DNA: TGTGCCAGCAGTGCTTACAGTTATGGCTACACCTTC
CDR3: CASSAYSYGYTF

D: -
size: many
J: TRBJ2-2
V: TRBV7-9
DNA: TGTGCCAGCATCCCCCCTAAAAACACCGGGGAGCTGTTTTTT
CDR3: CASIPPKNTGELFF

D: -
size: many
J: TRBJ1-2
V: TRBV20-1
DNA: TGCAGTGCTAGAGACCGGGGCTATGGCTACACCTTC
CDR3: CSARDRGYGYTF

D: TRBD1
size: few
J: TRBJ2-5
V: TRBV7-8
DNA: TGTGCCGGCTACCGGGACAGGAGCAAAGAGACCCAGTACTTC
CDR3: CAGYRDRSKETQYF

D: -
size: -
J: TRBJ2-7
V: TRBV19
DNA: TGTGCCAGTAGTACTGACAGCTACGAGCAGTACTTC
CDR3: CASSTDSYEQYF

D: -
size: many
J: TRBJ2-5
V: TRBV9
DNA: TGTGCCAGCAGCAGAGTACAGGGTCCAGAGACCCAGTACTTC
CDR3: CASSRVQGPETQYF

D: TRBD1
size: many
J: TRBJ2-2
V: TRBV28
DNA: TGTGCCAGCAGTCCATACGGACAGGGACCCGGGGAGCTGTTTTTT
CDR3: CASSPYGQGPGELFF

D: -
size: -
J: TRBJ1-1
V: TRBV5-6
DNA: TGTGCCAGCAGCTTGGAGGAACATACGAACACTGAAGCTTTCTTT
CDR3: CASSLEEHTNTEAFF

D: -
size: -
J: TRBJ1-3
V: TRBV18
DNA: TGTGCCAGCTCACCATCCGAAACCACCATATATTTT
CDR3: CASSPSETTIYF

D: -
size: -
J: TRBJ1-1
V: TRBV12-3/TRBV12-4
DNA: TGTGCCAGCGGGGACCAGGGAGCTTTCTTT
CDR3: CASGDQGAFF

D: TRBD2
size: many
J: TRBJ2-7
V: TRBV28
DNA: TGTGCCAGCAGTCGCGGGGGGGACGACGAGCAGTACTTC
CDR3: CASSRGGDDEQYF

D: -
size: many
J: TRBJ1-1
V: TRBV2
DNA: TGTGCCAGCAGTCATACTACTATCAGTGAAGCTTTCTTT
CDR3: CASSHTTISEAFF

D: TRBD1
size: many
J: TRBJ2-7
V: TRBV2
DNA: TGTGCCAGCAGTGAAGCCGTACAGGGGAACGAGCAGTACTTC
CDR3: CASSEAVQGNEQYF

D: TRBD2
size: many
J: TRBJ2-2
V: TRBV12-3/TRBV12-4
DNA: TGTGCCAGCAGAACTAGCGGGGGGGCTCGGTCCGGGGAGCTGTTTTTT
CDR3: CASRTSGGARSGELFF